This TCR beta chain is from a study of T cells in Graves' hyperthyroidism and ophthalmopathy. Study information: Blood was drawn when the patient was first diagnosed and still untreated. Study-level findings and limits: Also found in blood were most expanded thyroid clonotypes above 0.001.

In its sample, this clonotype was seen a few times. Its specificity is not known. Clinical symptoms, serum thyroxine, TRAb, thyroid ultrasound and orbital computed tomography established diagnosis. The ends lost 4 bases at V and 9 bases at J; junction bases unmatched: 14. The CDR3 is made up of 16 amino acids. Germline values: CDR1 SGHNT, CDR2 YYREEE (reference sequence). Amplified TCR beta CDR3 regions came from RNA transcripts. Researchers ran a first-round RT-PCR on the TCR CDR3 using the HTBI primer set. TCRdb ran MiXCR on the multiplex PCR reads and lists one entry per CDR3 protein. The data hold around 420,000 distinct CDR3 sequences, with approximately 14% observed a single time.

Material for sequencing was blood. The V call is TRBV5-4, the J call TRBJ2-1; 9 nucleotides line up with TRBD2. The clonotype originates from a woman between 18 and 30 years old with Graves' hyperthyroidism. The chain's CDR3 is CASSISTGLARIEQFF. In DNA form, the CDR3 reads TGTGCCAGCAGCATCTCAACGGGACTAGCACGTATTGAGCAGTTCTTC.